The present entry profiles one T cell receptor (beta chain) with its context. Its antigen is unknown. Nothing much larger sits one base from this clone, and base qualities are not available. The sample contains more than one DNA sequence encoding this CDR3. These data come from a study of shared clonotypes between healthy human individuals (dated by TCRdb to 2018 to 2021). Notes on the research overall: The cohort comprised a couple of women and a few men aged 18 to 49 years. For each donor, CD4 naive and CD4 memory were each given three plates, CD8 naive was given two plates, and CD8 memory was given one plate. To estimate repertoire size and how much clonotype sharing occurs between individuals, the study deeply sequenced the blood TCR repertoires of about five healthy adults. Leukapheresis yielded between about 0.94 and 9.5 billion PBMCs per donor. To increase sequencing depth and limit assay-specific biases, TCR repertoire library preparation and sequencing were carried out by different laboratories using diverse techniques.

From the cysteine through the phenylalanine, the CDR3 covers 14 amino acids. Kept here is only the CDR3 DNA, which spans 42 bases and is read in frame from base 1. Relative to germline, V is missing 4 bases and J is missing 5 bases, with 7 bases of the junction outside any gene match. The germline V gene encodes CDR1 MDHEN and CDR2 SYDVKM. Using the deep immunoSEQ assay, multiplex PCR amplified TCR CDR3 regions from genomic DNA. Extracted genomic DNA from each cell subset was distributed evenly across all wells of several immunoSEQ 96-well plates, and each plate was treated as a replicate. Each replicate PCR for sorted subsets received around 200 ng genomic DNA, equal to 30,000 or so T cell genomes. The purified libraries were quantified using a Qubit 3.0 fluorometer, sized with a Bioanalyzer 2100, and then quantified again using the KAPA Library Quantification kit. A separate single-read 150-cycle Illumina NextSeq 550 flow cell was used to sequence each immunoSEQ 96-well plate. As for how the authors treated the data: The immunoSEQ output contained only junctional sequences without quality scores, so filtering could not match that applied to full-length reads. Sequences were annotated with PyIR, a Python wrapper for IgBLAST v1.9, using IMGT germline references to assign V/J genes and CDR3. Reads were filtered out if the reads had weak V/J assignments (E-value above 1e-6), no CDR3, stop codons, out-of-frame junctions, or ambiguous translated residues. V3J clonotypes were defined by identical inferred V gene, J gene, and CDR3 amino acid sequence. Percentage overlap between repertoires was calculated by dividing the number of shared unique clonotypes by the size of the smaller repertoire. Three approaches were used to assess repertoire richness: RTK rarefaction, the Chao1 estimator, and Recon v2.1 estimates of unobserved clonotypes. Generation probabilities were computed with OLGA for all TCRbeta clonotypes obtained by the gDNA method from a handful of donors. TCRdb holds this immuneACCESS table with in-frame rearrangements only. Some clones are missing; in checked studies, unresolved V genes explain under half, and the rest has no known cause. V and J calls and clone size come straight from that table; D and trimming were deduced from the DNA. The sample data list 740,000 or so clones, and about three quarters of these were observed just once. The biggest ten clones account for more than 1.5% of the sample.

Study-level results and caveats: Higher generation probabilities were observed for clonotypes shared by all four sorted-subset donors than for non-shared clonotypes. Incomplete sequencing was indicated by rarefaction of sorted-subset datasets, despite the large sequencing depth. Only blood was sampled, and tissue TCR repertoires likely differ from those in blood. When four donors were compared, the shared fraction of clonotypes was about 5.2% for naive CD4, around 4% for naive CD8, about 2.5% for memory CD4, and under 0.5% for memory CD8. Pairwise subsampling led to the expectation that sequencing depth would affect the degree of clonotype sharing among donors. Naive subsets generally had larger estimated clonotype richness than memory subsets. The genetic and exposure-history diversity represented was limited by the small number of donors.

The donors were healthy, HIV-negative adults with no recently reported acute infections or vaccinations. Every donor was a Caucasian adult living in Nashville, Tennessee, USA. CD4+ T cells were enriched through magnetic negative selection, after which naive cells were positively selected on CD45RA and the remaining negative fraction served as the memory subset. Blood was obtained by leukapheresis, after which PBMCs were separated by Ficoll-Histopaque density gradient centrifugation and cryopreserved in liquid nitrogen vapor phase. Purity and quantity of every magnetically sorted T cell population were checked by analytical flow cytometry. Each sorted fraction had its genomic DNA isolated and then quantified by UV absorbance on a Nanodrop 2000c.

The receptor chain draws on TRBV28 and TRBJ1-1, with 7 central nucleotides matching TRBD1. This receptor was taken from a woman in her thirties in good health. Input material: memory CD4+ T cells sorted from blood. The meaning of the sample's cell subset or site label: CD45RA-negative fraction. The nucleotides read TGTGCCAGCAGTTCAGACAGGGTGGGGACTGAAGCTTTCTTT. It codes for CASSSDRVGTEAFF.